The 15 T cell receptor beta chains presented below share a single source sample, sequenced in a study of Ad26.COV2.S vaccination and SARS-CoV-2 variants. The treatment was: roughly 20 received Ad26.COV2.S at low or high dose, single or two shots; roughly five received placebo; per-sample allocation not given. Day 63 following the first vaccine or placebo injection was when the samples were taken. This table comes from immunoSEQ multiplex PCR, and its TCRdb copy is limited to in-frame clones, with some not included. The data hold fewer than 500,000 clones, with around nine tenths observed a single time. The sample here was peripheral blood, taken in a trial of Ad26.COV2.S vaccine versus placebo. The receptor set was obtained from a person aged 18-65 years who received the Ad26.COV2.S COVID-19 vaccine or a placebo.

CDR3 region: CASSYIRAQQPQHF. CDR3 DNA: TGTGCCAGCAGTTATATCAGGGCACAGCAGCCCCAGCATTTT. The chain recombines TRBV6-2 or TRBV6-3 with TRBJ1-5, with a possible D match to TRBD1 (5 bases). The ends were cut back, 3 bases at V and 7 bases at J, with 13 bases in the middle. Looked up from germline, CDR1 is MNHEY and CDR2 is SVGEGT. The CDR3 is made up of 14 amino acids.

In this sample, this clone turned up once. The chain recombines TRBV4-1 with TRBJ2-2; D possibly corresponds to TRBD2 (6 bases). Trimming shortened V by 1 base and J by 6 bases, and 15 bases separated the two germline ends. The CDR3 length is 16 residues. The germline V gene has CDR1 MGHRA and CDR2 YSYEKL. The CDR3 DNA reads as TGCGCCAGCAGCCAAGGCTTCTCTAGCGCGGCCGGGGAGCTGTTTTTT. This codes for CASSQGFSSAAGELFF.

The count of this clone is one. The chain couples TRBV30 to TRBJ2-5; TRBD1 agrees at 7 bases. This CDR3 has 13 residues. The germline gives CDR1 GTSNPN, CDR2 SVGIG (reference sequence). The ends lost 3 bases at V and 1 base at J; junction bases unmatched: 2. The CDR3 loop is CAWSRDSQETQYF. CDR3 nucleotide sequence: TGTGCCTGGAGCCGGGACAGCCAAGAGACCCAGTACTTC.

The chain uses TRBV28 and TRBJ1-1; D gene unclear. The CDR3 is 11 amino acids. In germline, CDR1 is MDHEN, CDR2 SYDVKM. The germline V and J ends were trimmed by 7 bases and 4 bases, with 7 bases remaining between them. The CDR3 nucleotides are TGTGCCAGCACCATGACCACTGAAGCTTTCTTT. Translating it yields CASTMTTEAFF. Supplemented by reference TRBV28 and TRBJ1-1, the full variable domain reads DVKVTQSSRYLVKRTGEKVFLECVQDMDHENMFWYRQDPGLGLRLIYFSYDVKMKEKGDIPEGYSVSREKKERFSLILESASTNQTSMYLCASTMTTEAFFGQGTRLTVV.

The rearrangement joins TRBV10-3 to TRBJ2-3; 8 nucleotides line up with TRBD1. V shed 10 bases, J shed 3 bases, and the junction held 12 bases outside the gene matches. Germline-derived CDR1 and CDR2 are ENHRY and SYGVKD. The CDR3 is made up of 15 amino acids. CDR3 sequence reads: CATYTTGDRTDTQYF. As DNA, the CDR3 is TGTGCCACTTACACTACAGGGGACAGGACAGATACGCAGTATTTT.

This chain's CDR3 is CSASQPTYNEQFF. The CDR3 nucleotides are TGCAGTGCTAGTCAGCCGACCTACAATGAGCAGTTCTTC. The V call is TRBV20-1, the J call TRBJ2-1; unclear D gene. CDR1 DFQATT and CDR2 SNEGSKA come from the germline V gene (reference sequence). The CDR3 extends over 13 amino acids. Trimming removed 3 bases at V and 2 bases at J, with 8 bases between.

The rearrangement joins TRBV18 to TRBJ1-2; no clear D. V lost 2 bases and J 8 bases, leaving 21 bases between the germline ends. CDR1 KGHSH and CDR2 LQKENI come from the germline V gene. This CDR3 contains 16 residues. The CDR3 region is CASSPNLRSNVDGYTF. The CDR3, as DNA: TGTGCCAGCTCACCAAACCTCCGATCTAACGTCGACGGCTACACCTTC.

The chain recombines TRBV6-4 with TRBJ1-2; weak D call: TRBD1 (6 bases). In germline, CDR1 is MRHNA, CDR2 SNTAGT. The CDR3 extends over 14 amino acids. V was shortened by 3 bases and J by 4 bases, with 12 bases between the two germline ends. The DNA for the CDR3 is TGTGCCAGCAGTGAGGGGAAGGGGGGCTATGGCTACACCTTC. Residues: CASSEGKGGYGYTF.

This clone has a single count. The junction and the germline gene differ at one end; a read error may be behind it. V usage is TRBV6-2 or TRBV6-3 and J usage is TRBJ1-1; TRBD1 might be the D (5 bases). Germline CDR1 and CDR2: MNHEY and SVGEGT. This CDR3 region has 12 residues. In DNA form, the CDR3 reads TGTGCCAGCAGCCCTCAGCCCGGGACGGAACGCTTT. As protein: CASSPQPGTERF.

This clone has just one count. V and J are TRBV7-9 and TRBJ2-1; 11 bases map to TRBD2. Germline V CDR1 and CDR2: SEHNR, FQNEAQ (reference sequence). After removal of 6 bases from V and 5 bases from J, the junction contained 9 bases not matched to a gene. The CDR3 has 16 amino acids. DNA of the CDR3: TGTGCCAGCAGACCAAATAGCGGGAGGGGGGACAATGAGCAGTTCTTC. This encodes CASRPNSGRGDNEQFF.

The rearrangement uses TRBV6-5 and TRBJ1-1; tentatively, D is TRBD1 (5 bases). The length of the CDR3 is 15 residues. The V gene's germline CDR1 is MNHEY and CDR2 SVGAGI. V was pared by 6 bases and J by 1 base, with 15 bases between. The CDR3 protein is CASRGRGSQNTEAFF. The CDR3 DNA is TGTGCCAGCAGGGGGCGGGGTTCCCAGAACACTGAAGCTTTCTTT.

CDR3 region: CASSPTSGRVGEQYF. DNA of the CDR3: TGTGCCAGCTCACCGACTAGCGGGAGAGTGGGGGAGCAGTACTTC. V and J are TRBV18 and TRBJ2-7; TRBD2 aligns across 12 bases. The length of the CDR3 is 15 residues. The germline CDR1 and CDR2 sequences are KGHSH and LQKENI. J lost 7 bases, V lost 3 bases, and 7 bases had no gene match.

The rearrangement links TRBV5-4 to TRBJ2-7; D gene unclear. V shed 6 bases and J shed 5 bases, with 15 bases lying between them. The CDR3 sequence is 13 residues long. Per the germline V gene, CDR1 is SGHNT and CDR2 is YYREEE (reference sequence). This CDR3 reads CASTSETGHEQYF. For the CDR3, the DNA is TGTGCCAGCACCTCCGAAACCGGTCACGAGCAGTACTTC.

The gene calls are TRBV9 and TRBJ2-2; no definite D call. The CDR3 sequence is 15 residues long. In germline, CDR1 is SGDLS, CDR2 YYNGEE. With 4 bases removed from V and 4 bases from J, the gap between germline ends came to 14 bases. The CDR3 DNA is TGTGCCAGCAGCCAGAATGTTTTGGGCACCGGGGAGCTGTTTTTT. Its translation is CASSQNVLGTGELFF.

The rearrangement uses TRBV4-3 and TRBJ1-2; 9 bases map to TRBD1. V shed 6 bases and J 4 bases; nucleotides not matched to a gene: 9. There are 15 residues in the CDR3. Germline V gives CDR1 LGHNA, CDR2 YSLEER. CDR3 in amino acids: CASSRNRGLGYGYTF. The CDR3 region has the DNA TGCGCCAGCAGTCGGAACAGGGGGCTTGGCTATGGCTACACCTTC.